A single sample is the source of the 26 T cell receptor beta chains below, sequenced in a study of technical replicates of blood from a few donors. Data came from immunoSEQ multiplex PCR; TCRdb stores just in-frame clones and leaves some out. The data show about 7,200 clones, 90% to 97% seen once. Specimen: PBMCs. Receptor source: a human donor in good health.

The gene calls are TRBV4-2 and TRBJ2-1; 8 nucleotides agree with TRBD2. Germline V gene lookup returns CDR1 LGHNA and CDR2 YNFKEQ. The length of the CDR3 is 17 residues. The ends lost 0 bases at V and 7 bases at J; junction bases unmatched: 11. The CDR3 region is CASSQDKPSGSGNEQFF. Written as DNA, the CDR3 is TGTGCCAGCAGCCAAGATAAGCCGAGCGGGAGTGGGAATGAGCAGTTCTTC.

V and J are TRBV7-8 and TRBJ2-1; 10 bases are a match to TRBD2. Trimming at V came to 6 bases and at J to 8 bases, leaving 13 bases not matched to a gene. Germline V lookup: CDR1 SGHVS, CDR2 FQNEAQ. The CDR3 sequence is 16 residues long. The CDR3 protein is CASSQKREGLRDEQFF. Here the CDR3 DNA reads TGTGCCAGCAGTCAGAAGCGGGAGGGCCTCCGGGATGAGCAGTTCTTC.

This clone was seen only once. The rearrangement uses TRBV29-1 and TRBJ1-2, with D maybe TRBD1 (6 bases). V was trimmed by 7 bases and J by 4 bases, leaving 19 bases between them. This CDR3 has 14 residues. CDR1 is SQVTM, CDR2 ANQGSEA, per germline. The CDR3 region is CSAREGDKFYGYTF. CDR3 DNA sequence: TGCAGCGCACGTGAGGGGGACAAGTTCTATGGCTACACCTTC.

The chain has TRBV6-5 and TRBJ1-1; D is perhaps TRBD1 (6 bases). The germline V gene encodes CDR1 MNHEY and CDR2 SVGAGI. The V end was cut by 4 bases, the J end by 4 bases, with 19 bases between. The CDR3 extends over 16 amino acids. CDR3 amino acids: CASSLGQGTPGTEAFF. The CDR3 nucleotides read TGTGCCAGCAGTTTGGGACAAGGGACCCCCGGCACTGAAGCTTTCTTT.

The chain couples TRBV7-8 to TRBJ1-1, with a possible D match to TRBD1 (5 bases). With 0 bases removed from V and 7 bases from J, the gap between germline ends came to 15 bases. Germline assignment: CDR1 SGHVS and CDR2 FQNEAQ. This CDR3 is built from 15 residues. The CDR3 region has the DNA TGTGCCAGCAGCTTAGCCGCAAACAGGAGGGGTGAAGCTTTCTTT. The encoded protein is CASSLAANRRGEAFF.

V gene TRBV28 combines with J gene TRBJ1-2; 7 nucleotides line up with TRBD1. CDR3 length: 13 amino acids. In germline, CDR1 is MDHEN, CDR2 SYDVKM. The trim removed 5 bases at V and 3 bases at J, leaving 3 bases unmatched. CDR3 nucleotides: TGTGCCAGCAGTCCAGGGACAGACTATGGCTACACCTTC. Its translation is CASSPGTDYGYTF.

The V and J genes are TRBV7-3 and TRBJ1-2; D might be TRBD1 (5 bases). This CDR3 has 13 residues. CDR1 is SGHTA, CDR2 FQGTGA, per germline. With 5 bases removed from V and 6 bases from J, the gap between germline ends came to 13 bases. CDR3 residues: CASSPQAWDGYTF. CDR3 coding DNA: TGTGCCAGCAGCCCACAGGCGTGGGATGGCTACACCTTC. Full variable domain (outside the CDR3, taken from reference TRBV7-3 and TRBJ1-2): GAGVSQTPSNKVTEKGKYVELRCDPISGHTALYWYRQSLGQGPEFLIYFQGTGAADDSGLPNDRFFAVRPEGSVSTLKIQRTERGDSAVYLCASSPQAWDGYTFGSGTRLTVV.

This chain links TRBV6-1 with TRBJ1-2, with 7 bases matching TRBD1. J gave up 4 bases and V 4 bases, and 6 bases lay outside the gene matches. The CDR3 covers 14 residues. Germline values: CDR1 MNHNS, CDR2 SASEGT. CDR3 in DNA: TGTGCCAGCAGTGTGACAGGGAGCGGCTATGGCTACACCTTC. Translation: CASSVTGSGYGYTF.

The V and J genes are TRBV28 and TRBJ1-1; D gene uncertain. V lost 3 bases, J lost 1 base, and 9 bases lay in between. The CDR3 covers 14 residues. Germline CDR1 reads MDHEN; CDR2 reads SYDVKM. The CDR3 DNA is TGTGCCAGCAGTTTTTGGAGAACGAACACTGAAGCTTTCTTT. This codes for CASSFWRTNTEAFF.

The chain links TRBV28 to TRBJ2-7; 14 positions agree with TRBD2. The germline V gene encodes CDR1 MDHEN and CDR2 SYDVKM. CDR3 length: 19 amino acids. V lost 5 bases to trimming and J lost 1 base; unmatched junction nucleotides: 13. CDR3 nucleotides: TGTGCCAGCAGTCCCTATCCCGGGACTAGCGGGAGTGGATCCTACGAGCAGTACTTC. It yields the protein CASSPYPGTSGSGSYEQYF.

CDR3 bases: TGTGCCAGCACGGAGGGGGGGTCGGGCAAAAACATTCAGTACTTC. Translation gives CASTEGGSGKNIQYF. V gene TRBV4-2 combines with J gene TRBJ2-4, with a weak D call TRBD2 (7 bases). V was cut by 7 bases and J by 3 bases, with 16 bases left in between. The germline V gene has CDR1 LGHNA and CDR2 YNFKEQ. CDR3 length: 15 amino acids.

The chain recombines TRBV13 with TRBJ2-5; a weak D match, TRBD1 (5 bases). This CDR3 is 15 amino acids long. V was pared by 4 bases and J by 6 bases, with 18 bases between. Germline V gives CDR1 PRHDT, CDR2 FYEKMQ (reference sequence). This CDR3 reads CASSSPGPKGKTQYF. In DNA, the CDR3 is TGTGCCAGCAGCTCACCGGGCCCAAAGGGGAAGACCCAGTACTTC.

V is TRBV7-9 and J is TRBJ2-2; maybe TRBD2 (5 bases). The V end was cut by 4 bases, the J end by 0 bases, with 6 bases between. The CDR3 loop spans 14 amino acids. Germline V gives CDR1 SEHNR, CDR2 FQNEAQ (reference sequence). The CDR3 loop reads CASSWTSNTGELFF. The CDR3 DNA reads as TGTGCCAGCAGCTGGACTTCGAACACCGGGGAGCTGTTTTTT.

This chain uses TRBV6-5 with TRBJ2-7, with a possible D match to TRBD1 (6 bases). The germline V and J ends were trimmed by 6 bases and 5 bases, with 20 bases remaining between them. Germline V gene sequence: CDR1 MNHEY, CDR2 SVGAGI. This CDR3 comprises 15 residues. As DNA, the CDR3 is TGTGCCAGCAGGAGCACCTTGGGGGCCTTCGACGAGCAGTACTTC. It is translated as CASRSTLGAFDEQYF.

The chain combines TRBV5-1 with TRBJ1-2; the match to TRBD1 covers 7 bases. This CDR3 comprises 15 residues. Germline loops: CDR1 SGHRS, CDR2 YFSETQ. Trimming at V came to 6 bases and at J to 0 bases, leaving 8 bases not matched to a gene. The CDR3 here is CASTGQPKTNYGYTF. CDR3 DNA: TGCGCCAGCACGGGACAGCCTAAAACTAACTATGGCTACACCTTC.

The chain employs TRBV9 and TRBJ2-5; 7 nucleotides match TRBD2. Germline CDR1 is SGDLS and CDR2 is YYNGEE. The CDR3 has 16 residues. V shed 0 bases, J shed 2 bases, and the junction held 7 bases outside the gene matches. CDR3 in amino acids: CASSVVGSGPQETQYF. The DNA of the CDR3 is TGTGCCAGCAGCGTAGTAGGTAGCGGGCCACAAGAGACCCAGTACTTC.

V usage is TRBV7-2 and J usage is TRBJ2-3, with D hard to call. This CDR3 comprises 13 residues. CDR1 and CDR2 (germline): SGHTA, FQGNSA. The V gene lost 5 bases and the J gene lost 6 bases, with 12 bases spanning the gap. This CDR3 reads CASSPISEDTQYF. The CDR3 DNA is TGTGCCAGCAGCCCCATCTCGGAGGATACGCAGTATTTT.

The chain has TRBV6-5 and TRBJ2-7, with 9 bases that match TRBD1. Germline V gene lookup returns CDR1 MNHEY and CDR2 SVGAGI. V gave up 1 base and J gave up 5 bases; unmatched junction bases: 6. The CDR3 is made up of 15 amino acids. In DNA, the CDR3 is TGTGCCAGCAGTTACTGGGACAGGGCTAAGGACGAGCAGTACTTC. Its protein product is CASSYWDRAKDEQYF.

The chain is built from TRBV30 and TRBJ1-5, with TRBD1 as a possible D gene (6 bases). The length of the CDR3 is 13 residues. The germline V gene has CDR1 GTSNPN and CDR2 SVGIG (reference sequence). Between the trimmed V and J ends, which lost 0 bases and 5 bases, there was a span of 8 bases. This CDR3 is CAWSVQGDQPQHF. The CDR3 nucleotides read TGTGCCTGGAGTGTACAGGGAGATCAGCCCCAGCATTTT.

V is TRBV2 and J is TRBJ2-7, with D tentatively TRBD1 (6 bases). The CDR3 has 13 residues. CDR1 is SNHLY and CDR2 is FYNNEI in the germline V gene. V was trimmed by 6 bases and J by 2 bases, leaving 11 bases between them. The CDR3 sequence: CASSQQGPYEQYF. CDR3 nucleotide sequence: TGTGCCAGCAGCCAACAGGGACCCTACGAGCAGTACTTC.

The chain links TRBV6-5 to TRBJ1-4, with D possibly being TRBD1 (5 bases). The germline V gene has CDR1 MNHEY and CDR2 SVGAGI. The V end lost 4 bases, the J end lost 8 bases, and 14 bases lay between the germline ends. The CDR3 consists of 14 residues. The CDR3 region has the DNA TGTGCCAGCAGTTTAACAGAGGAGGGGGAAAAACTGTTTTTT. This encodes CASSLTEEGEKLFF.

This chain joins TRBV7-9 and TRBJ1-2; 7 nucleotides line up with TRBD1. Germline V lookup: CDR1 SEHNR, CDR2 FQNEAQ (reference sequence). V shed 5 bases and J 0 bases; nucleotides not matched to a gene: 12. CDR3 length equals 17 residues. As DNA, the CDR3 is TGTGCCAGCAGCACACTCAGGGGGGAAAGAGCTAACTATGGCTACACCTTC. It encodes CASSTLRGERANYGYTF.

The chain couples TRBV30 to TRBJ2-5; 8 bases are a match to TRBD2. The J segment lost 4 bases and the V segment lost 0 bases, leaving 1 base of the junction unmatched. The CDR3 is 13 amino acids. Germline V lookup: CDR1 GTSNPN, CDR2 SVGIG (reference sequence). The CDR3 loop is CAWSVAGAETQYF. CDR3 sequence (DNA): TGTGCCTGGAGTGTAGCGGGAGCAGAGACCCAGTACTTC. Using reference TRBV30 and TRBJ2-5 for the parts outside the CDR3, the full variable domain is SQTIHQWPATLVQPVGSPLSLECTVEGTSNPNLYWYRQAAGRGLQLLFYSVGIGQISSEVPQNLSASRPQDRQFILSSKKLLLSDSGFYLCAWSVAGAETQYFGPGTRLLVL.

V usage is TRBV11-2 and J usage is TRBJ2-6; 12 positions match TRBD2. The CDR3 has 19 residues. Germline loops: CDR1 SGHAT, CDR2 FQNNGV. V gave up 3 bases and J gave up 0 bases; unmatched junction bases: 6. In DNA, the CDR3 is TGTGCCAGCAGCTTCCGACTAGCGGGGGACCCCTCTGGGGCCAACGTCCTGACTTTC. Encoded protein: CASSFRLAGDPSGANVLTF.

CDR3 DNA: TGCGCCAGCAGCCTCGGAGATACGCAGTATTTT. It encodes CASSLGDTQYF. This chain links TRBV5-1 with TRBJ2-3; no clear D gene. Per germline, CDR1 SGHRS and CDR2 YFSETQ. CDR3 length: 11 residues. V lost 4 bases to trimming and J lost 5 bases, with 5 bases between them.

V usage is TRBV7-8 and J usage is TRBJ2-1, with a tentative D call TRBD2 (5 bases). Germline CDR1 and CDR2: SGHVS and FQNEAQ. The CDR3 is 14 amino acids. The V end was cut by 6 bases, the J end by 1 base, with 10 bases between. In DNA form, the CDR3 reads TGTGCCAGCAGTTTTCGGACTTCCTACAATGAGCAGTTCTTC. Amino acid sequence: CASSFRTSYNEQFF.